A single sample gave rise to the 6 T cell receptor beta chains below, sequenced in a study of cytomegalovirus exposure and HLA in healthy donors. Using immunoSEQ multiplex PCR, the repertoire was profiled, and TCRdb retains in-frame clones only, with some absent. Here the sample spans tens of thousands of clones, around 92% being singletons. Sequencing was done on a sample of PBMCs. The receptors stem from a man in his late teens or twenties in good health and CMV-seronegative.

The chain is built from TRBV13 and TRBJ1-6, with D maybe TRBD1 (5 bases). Trimming took 1 base from V and 10 from J, leaving 5 bases between them. There are 12 residues in the CDR3. CDR1 is PRHDT and CDR2 is FYEKMQ in the germline V gene (reference sequence). The CDR3: CASSLEGSPLHF. In nucleotides, the CDR3 is TGTGCCAGCAGCTTAGAGGGGTCACCCCTCCACTTT.

The chain is built from TRBV6-5 and TRBJ2-2; 7 bases align to TRBD2. Germline CDR1 and CDR2: MNHEY and SVGAGI. This CDR3 spans 14 amino acids. V trimming: 2 bases; J trimming: 6 bases; junction bases outside the gene matches: 3. Here the CDR3 DNA reads TGTGCCAGCAGTTACGATGGGGGGGCCGGGGAGCTGTTTTTT. As protein: CASSYDGGAGELFF.

The genes are TRBV5-1 and TRBJ2-3; 11 nucleotides align to TRBD2. This CDR3 is 16 amino acids long. Germline V lookup: CDR1 SGHRS, CDR2 YFSETQ. V was clipped by 2 bases and J by 4 bases; unmatched bases: 6. CDR3 in DNA: TGCGCCAGCAGCTTCGGGTCTAGCGGGAGGTCAGATACGCAGTATTTT. The encoded protein is CASSFGSSGRSDTQYF.

The chain is built from TRBV19 and TRBJ1-5, with 7 bases fitting TRBD1. The CDR3 runs 15 residues. CDR1 and CDR2 from the germline V gene are LNHDA and SQIVND (reference sequence). V lost 7 bases and J lost 7; bases outside the gene matches: 13. This CDR3 is CASTSPGTAIQPQHF. CDR3 nucleotide sequence: TGTGCCAGTACGTCTCCCGGGACAGCAATCCAGCCCCAGCATTTT.

This chain uses TRBV7-3 with TRBJ2-5; 14 bases align to TRBD2. V dropped 6 bases and J dropped 2; count of bases not matched to a gene: 5. The germline gives CDR1 SGHTA, CDR2 FQGTGA. The CDR3 has 16 amino acids. The CDR3 sequence is CASRNGLAGGQETQYF. CDR3 sequence (DNA): TGTGCCAGCAGAAACGGACTAGCGGGGGGTCAAGAGACCCAGTACTTC.

V gene TRBV9 combines with J gene TRBJ1-2; 10 positions match TRBD1. This CDR3 comprises 16 residues. Germline V gene sequence: CDR1 SGDLS, CDR2 YYNGEE. The J segment lost 7 bases and the V segment lost 0 bases, leaving 9 bases of the junction unmatched. Here the CDR3 DNA reads TGTGCCAGCAGCGTAGGTCCGGGACAGGGGTTAGGTGGCTACACCTTC. Amino acid sequence: CASSVGPGQGLGGYTF. The entire variable domain, with the rest obtained from reference TRBV9 and TRBJ1-2, is as follows: DSGVTQTPKHLITATGQRVTLRCSPRSGDLSVYWYQQSLDQGLQFLIQYYNGEERAKGNILERFSAQQFPDLHSELNLSSLELGDSALYFCASSVGPGQGLGGYTFGSGTRLTVV.